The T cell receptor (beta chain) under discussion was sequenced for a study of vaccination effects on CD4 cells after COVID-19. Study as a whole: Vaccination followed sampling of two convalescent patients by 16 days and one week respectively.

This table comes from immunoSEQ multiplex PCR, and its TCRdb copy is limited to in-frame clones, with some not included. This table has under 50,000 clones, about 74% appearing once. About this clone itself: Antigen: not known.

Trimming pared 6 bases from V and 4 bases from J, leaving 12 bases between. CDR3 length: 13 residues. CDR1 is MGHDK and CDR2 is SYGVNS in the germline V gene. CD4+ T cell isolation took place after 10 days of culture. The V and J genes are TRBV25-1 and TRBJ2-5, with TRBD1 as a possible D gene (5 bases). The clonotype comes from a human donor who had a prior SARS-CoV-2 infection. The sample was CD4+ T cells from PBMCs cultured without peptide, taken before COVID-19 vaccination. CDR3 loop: CASSVGTGETQYF. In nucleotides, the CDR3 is TGTGCCAGCAGCGTAGGAACAGGAGAGACCCAGTACTTC. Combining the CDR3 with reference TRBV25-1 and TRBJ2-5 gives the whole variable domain EADIYQTPRYLVIGTGKKITLECSQTMGHDKMYWYQQDPGMELHLIHYSYGVNSTEKGDLSSESTVSRIRTEHFPLTLESARPSHTSQYLCASSVGTGETQYFGPGTRLLVL.